The T cell receptor (beta chain) under discussion was sequenced for a study of T cells in Graves' hyperthyroidism and ophthalmopathy. Study details: Peripheral blood was drawn at first diagnosis, prior to all treatment.

This clonotype has only a few counts. Antigen: not known. Using RNA transcripts as the source, TCR beta CDR3 regions were amplified. The HTBI primer set was used in a first-round RT-PCR of the TCR CDR3. TCRdb passed the multiplex PCR reads through MiXCR, listing each CDR3 protein once. The sample yields roughly 840,000 distinct CDR3 sequences, about 38% seen once. Study results and caveats: Most expanded thyroid clonotypes above 0.001 also appeared in blood.

Those with hyperthyroidism were 18 to 65 years old, newly diagnosed, and ill for under 2 months. Fresh peripheral blood, approximately 10 ml, yielded the PBMCs. The receptor comes from a man aged 18 to 29 with Graves' hyperthyroidism. Specimen: blood.

The CDR3 loop reads CASSLDWNTGELFF. The CDR3 nucleotides are TGTGCCAGCAGCTTGGACTGGAACACCGGGGAGCTGTTTTTT. J is TRBJ2-2 and V is TRBV12-3 or TRBV12-4; tentative D call: TRBD2 (5 bases). V lost 6 bases and J lost 1, with 9 bases in between. The CDR3 loop spans 14 amino acids.